A selection of T cell receptor beta chains follows, all from one sample in a study of a mutant IDH1 vaccine in newly diagnosed glioma. The data were produced by immunoSEQ multiplex PCR, yet TCRdb's version contains in-frame clones alone and is incomplete. The sample lists about 34,000 clones; around 83% were seen once. The sample in question was peripheral blood mononuclear cells (PBMCs), obtained from a glioma patient treated with radiotherapy, temozolomide or both. The receptors come from a man over 45 with glioma. Some clones in this sample may be carry-over from other donors' samples. Each CDR3 is given with its conserved first and last residue. The D gene is left open where the match is weak. A clone size is listed for some rows: how often the clone was seen (once, few, many), or a class if it is expanded.

- - TRBJ1-1 TRBV7-9 CASRTENTEAFF TGTGCCAGCAGGACAGAGAACACTGAAGCTTTCTTT
- - TRBJ1-1 TRBV18 CASATGAKGRGFF TGTGCCAGCGCGACGGGGGCCAAGGGCCGCGGTTTCTTT
- - TRBJ1-5 TRBV10-3 CAISESLQPQHF TGTGCCATCAGTGAGAGTCTACAGCCCCAGCATTTT
- - TRBJ1-2 TRBV28 CASSPYVSGYTF TGTGCCAGCAGTCCATACGTAAGTGGCTACACCTTC
- - TRBJ1-5 TRBV19 CASSDSREGPQHF TGTGCCAGTAGTGACTCACGGGAAGGCCCCCAGCATTTT
- - TRBJ1-1 TRBV11-2 CASSLTREAFF TGTGCCAGCAGCTTAACCAGAGAAGCTTTCTTT
- - TRBJ2-5 TRBV7-6 CASSLIREETQYF TGTGCCAGCAGCCTTATCAGGGAAGAGACCCAGTACTTC
TRBD1 - TRBJ2-3 TRBV15 CATSRGDRGTDTQYF TGTGCCACCAGCAGAGGGGACAGAGGCACAGATACGCAGTATTTT
TRBD1 - TRBJ1-4 TRBV13 CASSTTGGGEKLFF TGTGCCAGCAGCACAACAGGGGGCGGTGAAAAACTGTTTTTT
- - TRBJ1-5 TRBV6-5 CASSSALHSNQPQHF TGTGCCAGCAGTTCGGCCCTCCATAGCAATCAGCCCCAGCATTTT
- - TRBJ1-1 TRBV6-1 CASYGAGVNTEAFF TGTGCCAGCTATGGGGCAGGGGTCAACACTGAAGCTTTCTTT
TRBD1 - TRBJ1-4 TRBV4-3 CASSQDAGGAEKLFF TGCGCCAGCAGCCAAGATGCAGGGGGCGCAGAAAAACTGTTTTTT
- - TRBJ1-1 TRBV4-1 CASSQGPARTEAFF TGCGCCAGCAGCCAAGGGCCGGCGCGTACTGAAGCTTTCTTT
- - TRBJ1-2 TRBV9 CASSPVETGYTF TGTGCCAGCAGCCCCGTGGAGACCGGCTACACCTTC
- - TRBJ1-1 TRBV7-8 CASSFLGTFTEAFF TGTGCCAGCAGCTTTCTTGGGACGTTCACTGAAGCTTTCTTT
TRBD1 - TRBJ1-4 TRBV28 CASRVLGTANEKLFF TGTGCCAGCAGAGTTCTCGGGACAGCTAATGAAAAACTGTTTTTT
- - TRBJ2-6 TRBV7-9 CASSLRSGISGANVLTF TGTGCCAGCAGCTTACGTAGCGGAATCTCTGGGGCCAACGTCCTGACTTTC
- - TRBJ2-2 TRBV2 CASSERAAGELFF TGTGCCAGCAGTGAGAGGGCGGCCGGGGAGCTGTTTTTT
- once TRBJ2-3 TRBV6-1 CASSLVGTDTQYF TGTGCCAGCAGTTTGGTAGGCACAGATACGCAGTATTTT
- - TRBJ1-5 TRBV10-3 CAISEDGGQPQHF TGTGCCATCAGTGAGGACGGGGGCCAGCCCCAGCATTTT
TRBD1 - TRBJ1-1 TRBV19 CASTLGQQNTEAFF TGTGCCAGTACCCTGGGACAGCAGAACACTGAAGCTTTCTTT
- - TRBJ1-2 TRBV5-4 CASRNFGQSYGYTF TGTGCCAGCAGGAACTTTGGACAGTCATATGGCTACACCTTC
- once TRBJ2-2 TRBV2 CASSGFGASNTGELFF TGTGCCAGCAGTGGTTTCGGGGCATCGAACACCGGGGAGCTGTTTTTT
- - TRBJ1-3 TRBV5-4 CASSLGPNSGNTIYF TGTGCCAGCAGCTTGGGGCCGAACTCTGGAAACACCATATATTTT
- - TRBJ2-7 TRBV14 CASSQQASYEQYF TGTGCCAGCAGCCAGCAAGCGTCCTACGAGCAGTACTTC
- once TRBJ1-1 TRBV27 CASSFVRGTEAFF TGTGCCAGCAGTTTCGTGAGGGGCACTGAAGCTTTCTTT